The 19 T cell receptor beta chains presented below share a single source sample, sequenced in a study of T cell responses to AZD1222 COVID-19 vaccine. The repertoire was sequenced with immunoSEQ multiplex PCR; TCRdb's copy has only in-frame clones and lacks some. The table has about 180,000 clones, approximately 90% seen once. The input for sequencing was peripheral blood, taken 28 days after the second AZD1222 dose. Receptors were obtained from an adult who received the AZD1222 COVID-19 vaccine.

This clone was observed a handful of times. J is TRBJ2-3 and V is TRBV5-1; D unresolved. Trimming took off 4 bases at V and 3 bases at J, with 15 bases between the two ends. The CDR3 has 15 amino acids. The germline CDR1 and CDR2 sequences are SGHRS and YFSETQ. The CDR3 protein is CASSPRLSSTDTQYF. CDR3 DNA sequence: TGCGCCAGCAGCCCAAGACTCTCCTCGACAGATACGCAGTATTTT. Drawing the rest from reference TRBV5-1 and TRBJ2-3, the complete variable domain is KAGVTQTPRYLIKTRGQQVTLSCSPISGHRSVSWYQQTPGQGLQFLFEYFSETQRNKGNFPGRFSGRQFSNSRSEMNVSTLELGDSALYLCASSPRLSSTDTQYFGPGTRLTVL.

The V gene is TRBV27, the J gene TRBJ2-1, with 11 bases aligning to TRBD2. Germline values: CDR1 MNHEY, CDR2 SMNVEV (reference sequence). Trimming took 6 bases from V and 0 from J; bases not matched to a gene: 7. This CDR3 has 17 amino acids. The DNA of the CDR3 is TGTGCCAGCAGAACAGGACTAGCGGGCGACTCCTACAATGAGCAGTTCTTC. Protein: CASRTGLAGDSYNEQFF.

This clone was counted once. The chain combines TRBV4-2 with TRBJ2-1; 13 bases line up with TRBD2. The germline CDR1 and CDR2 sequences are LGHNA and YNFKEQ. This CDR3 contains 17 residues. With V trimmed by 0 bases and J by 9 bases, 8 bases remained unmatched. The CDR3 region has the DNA TGTGCCAGCAGCCAAGAGCGGGGGACTAGCGGGATCGGTGAGCAGTTCTTC. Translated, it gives CASSQERGTSGIGEQFF.

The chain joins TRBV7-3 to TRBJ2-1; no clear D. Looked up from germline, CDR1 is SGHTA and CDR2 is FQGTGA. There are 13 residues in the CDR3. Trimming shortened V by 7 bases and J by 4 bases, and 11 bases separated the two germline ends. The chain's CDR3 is CASTNFGYNEQFF. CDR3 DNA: TGTGCCAGCACCAATTTTGGGTACAATGAGCAGTTCTTC.

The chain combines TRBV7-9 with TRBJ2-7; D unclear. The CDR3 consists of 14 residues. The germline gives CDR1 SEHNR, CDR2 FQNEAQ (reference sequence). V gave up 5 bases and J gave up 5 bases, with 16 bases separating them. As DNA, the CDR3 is TGTGCCAGCAGCATGGGTTTATCTCCCCACGAGCAGTACTTC. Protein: CASSMGLSPHEQYF.

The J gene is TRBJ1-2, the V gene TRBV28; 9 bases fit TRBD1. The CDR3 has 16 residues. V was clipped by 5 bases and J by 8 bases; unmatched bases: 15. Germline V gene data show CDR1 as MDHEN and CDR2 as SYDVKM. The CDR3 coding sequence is TGTGCCAGCAGTCCCGGGACAGGGTGGTTCGGTGGGGGCTACACCTTC. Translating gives CASSPGTGWFGGGYTF.

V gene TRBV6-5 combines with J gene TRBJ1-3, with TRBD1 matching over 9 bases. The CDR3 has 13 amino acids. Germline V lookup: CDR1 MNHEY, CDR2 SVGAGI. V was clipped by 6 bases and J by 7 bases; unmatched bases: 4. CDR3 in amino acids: CASSTGGANTIYF. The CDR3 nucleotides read TGTGCCAGCAGCACAGGGGGCGCGAACACCATATATTTT.

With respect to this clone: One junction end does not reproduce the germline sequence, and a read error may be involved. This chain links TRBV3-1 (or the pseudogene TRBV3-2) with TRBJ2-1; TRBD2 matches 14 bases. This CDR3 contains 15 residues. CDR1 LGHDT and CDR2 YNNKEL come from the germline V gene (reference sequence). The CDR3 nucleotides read TGTGCCAGCAGCCAAAGACTAGCGGGAGGGCCAGAACTTCTCTTC. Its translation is CASSQRLAGGPELLF.

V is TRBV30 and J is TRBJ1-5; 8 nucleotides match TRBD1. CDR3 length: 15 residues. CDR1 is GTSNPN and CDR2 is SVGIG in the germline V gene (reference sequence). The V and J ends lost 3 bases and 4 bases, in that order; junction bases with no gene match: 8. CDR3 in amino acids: CAWRGLGQGNQPQHF. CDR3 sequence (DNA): TGTGCCTGGAGAGGACTCGGACAGGGAAATCAGCCCCAGCATTTT.

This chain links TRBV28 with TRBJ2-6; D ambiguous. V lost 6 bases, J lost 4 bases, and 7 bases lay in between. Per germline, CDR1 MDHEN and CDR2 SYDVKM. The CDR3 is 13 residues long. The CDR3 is CASSIGGANVLTF. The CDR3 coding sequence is TGTGCCAGCAGCATCGGGGGGGCCAACGTCCTGACTTTC.

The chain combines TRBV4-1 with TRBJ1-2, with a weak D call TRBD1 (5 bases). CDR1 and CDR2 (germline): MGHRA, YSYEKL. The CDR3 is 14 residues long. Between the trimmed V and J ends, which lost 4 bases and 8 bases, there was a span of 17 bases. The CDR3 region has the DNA TGCGCCAGCAGCCTAGTCGGGACGGGGGAAGGCTACACCTTC. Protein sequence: CASSLVGTGEGYTF.

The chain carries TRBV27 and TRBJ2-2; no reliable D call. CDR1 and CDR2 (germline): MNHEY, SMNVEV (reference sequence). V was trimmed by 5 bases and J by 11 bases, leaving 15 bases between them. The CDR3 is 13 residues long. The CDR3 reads CASSQSRSGELFF. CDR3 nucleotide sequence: TGTGCCAGCAGTCAATCTCGGTCAGGAGAGCTGTTTTTT.

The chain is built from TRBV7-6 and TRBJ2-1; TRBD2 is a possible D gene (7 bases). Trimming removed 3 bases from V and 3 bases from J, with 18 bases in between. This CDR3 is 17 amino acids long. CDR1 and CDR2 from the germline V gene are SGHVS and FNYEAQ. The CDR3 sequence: CASSFAGEGGFYNEQFF. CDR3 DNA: TGTGCCAGCAGCTTCGCCGGGGAGGGGGGGTTCTACAATGAGCAGTTCTTC. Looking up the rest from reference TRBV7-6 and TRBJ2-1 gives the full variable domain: GAGVSQSPRYKVTKRGQDVALRCDPISGHVSLYWYRQALGQGPEFLTYFNYEAQQDKSGLPNDRFSAERPEGSISTLTIQRTEQRDSAMYRCASSFAGEGGFYNEQFFGPGTRLTVL.

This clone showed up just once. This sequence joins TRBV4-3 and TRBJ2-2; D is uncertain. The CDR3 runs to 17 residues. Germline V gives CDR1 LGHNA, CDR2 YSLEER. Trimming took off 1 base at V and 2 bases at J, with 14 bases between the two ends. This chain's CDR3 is CASSQGTTGGNTGELFF. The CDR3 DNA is TGCGCCAGCAGCCAAGGGACGACCGGCGGTAACACCGGGGAGCTGTTTTTT.

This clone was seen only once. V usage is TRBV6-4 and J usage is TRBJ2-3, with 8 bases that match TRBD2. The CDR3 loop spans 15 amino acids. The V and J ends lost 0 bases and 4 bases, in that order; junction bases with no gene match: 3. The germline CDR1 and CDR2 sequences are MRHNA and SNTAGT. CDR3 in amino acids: CASSDSAGGPDTQYF. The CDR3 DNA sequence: TGTGCCAGCAGTGACTCGGCGGGAGGCCCAGATACGCAGTATTTT.

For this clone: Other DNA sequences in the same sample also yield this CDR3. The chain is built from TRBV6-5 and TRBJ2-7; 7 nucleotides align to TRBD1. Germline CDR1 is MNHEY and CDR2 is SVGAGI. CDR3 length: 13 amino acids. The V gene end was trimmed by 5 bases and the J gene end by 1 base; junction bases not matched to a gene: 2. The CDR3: CASSRQGSYEQYF. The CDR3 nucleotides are TGTGCCAGCAGTCGACAGGGATCCTACGAGCAGTACTTC.

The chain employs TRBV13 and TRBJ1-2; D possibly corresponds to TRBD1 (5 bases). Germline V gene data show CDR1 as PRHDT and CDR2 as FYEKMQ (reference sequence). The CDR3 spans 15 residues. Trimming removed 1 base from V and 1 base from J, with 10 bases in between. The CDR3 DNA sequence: TGTGCCAGCAGCTTAGACCAGGGAGGTAACTATGGCTACACCTTC. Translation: CASSLDQGGNYGYTF.

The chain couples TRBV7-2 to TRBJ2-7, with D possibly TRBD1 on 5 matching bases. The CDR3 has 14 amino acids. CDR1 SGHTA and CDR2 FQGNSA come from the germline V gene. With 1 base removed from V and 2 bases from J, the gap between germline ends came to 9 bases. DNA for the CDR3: TGTGCCAGCAGCTTAGGAGGACAAACCTACGAGCAGTACTTC. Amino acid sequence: CASSLGGQTYEQYF.

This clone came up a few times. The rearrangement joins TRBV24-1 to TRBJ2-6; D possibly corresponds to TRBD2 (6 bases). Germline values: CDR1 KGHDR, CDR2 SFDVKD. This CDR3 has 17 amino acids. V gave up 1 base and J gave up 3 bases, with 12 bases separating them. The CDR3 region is CATSDFGGTGGANVLTF. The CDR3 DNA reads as TGTGCCACCAGTGATTTCGGGGGAACTGGTGGGGCCAACGTCCTGACTTTC.